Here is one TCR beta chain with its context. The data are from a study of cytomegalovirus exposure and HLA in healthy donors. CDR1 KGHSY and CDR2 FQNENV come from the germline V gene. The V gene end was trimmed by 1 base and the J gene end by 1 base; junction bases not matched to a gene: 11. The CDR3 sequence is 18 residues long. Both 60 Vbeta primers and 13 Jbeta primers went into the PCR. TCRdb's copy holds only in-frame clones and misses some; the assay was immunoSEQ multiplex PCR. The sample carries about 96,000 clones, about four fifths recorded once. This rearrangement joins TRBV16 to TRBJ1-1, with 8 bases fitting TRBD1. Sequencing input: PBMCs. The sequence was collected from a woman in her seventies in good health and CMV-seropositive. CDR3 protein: CASSQFTGGVGKNTEAFF. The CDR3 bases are TGTGCCAGCAGCCAATTTACAGGGGGTGTTGGAAAGAACACTGAAGCTTTCTTT.